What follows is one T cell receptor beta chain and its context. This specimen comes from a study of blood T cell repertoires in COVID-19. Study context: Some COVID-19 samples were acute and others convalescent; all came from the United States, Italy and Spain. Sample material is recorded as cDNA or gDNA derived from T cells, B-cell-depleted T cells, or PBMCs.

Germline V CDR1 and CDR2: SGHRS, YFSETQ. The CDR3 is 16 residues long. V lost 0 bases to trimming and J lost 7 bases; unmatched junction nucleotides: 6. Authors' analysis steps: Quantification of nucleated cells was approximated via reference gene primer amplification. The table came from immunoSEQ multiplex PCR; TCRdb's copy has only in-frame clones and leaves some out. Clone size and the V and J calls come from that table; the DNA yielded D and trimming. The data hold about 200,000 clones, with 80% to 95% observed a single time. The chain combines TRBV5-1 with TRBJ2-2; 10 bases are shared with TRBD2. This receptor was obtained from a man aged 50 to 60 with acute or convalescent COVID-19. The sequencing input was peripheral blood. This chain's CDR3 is CASSLDLAGDGGELFF. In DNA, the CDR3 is TGCGCCAGCAGCTTGGACCTAGCGGGGGACGGCGGGGAGCTGTTTTTT.